The text below deals with one T cell receptor (beta chain). Its antigen is still unknown. Base qualities are not recorded, but no much larger clone differs from it by a single base. Participants in the prospective study were aged roughly 18 to 95 years, lived in under 30 United States geographic areas, and enrolled through a virtual design. To assign participants to cohorts, the prospective study relied on clinical history that participants themselves reported in a screening survey and a study questionnaire. In the prospective study, mobile phlebotomists collected whole blood, serum and a nasopharyngeal or oropharyngeal swab from each participant. Prospective study participants could optionally give additional blood draws and questionnaires over an approximately 2-month period. Prospective study blood samples were shipped either frozen or at room temperature before DNA extraction. The data stem from a study of blood T cell repertoires in COVID-19 (dated by TCRdb to 2018 to 2021). For the wider study: Collaborator samples came from the United States, Italy and Spain and covered acute and convalescent phases of COVID-19. The material from the prospective study consisted of cDNA or gDNA derived from T cells, B-cell-depleted T cells, or PBMCs. Deeply sampled blood TCRbeta repertoires from subjects exposed to, actively infected with, or recovered from COVID-19 were included in the dataset. The repertoires were made available in a free public database intended to serve as a resource for research on the immune response to SARS-CoV-2. Samples were obtained from the ongoing ImmuneRACE study (first 160 participants) and from about 1,300 subjects provided by 6 global collaborators. Nearly every sample came with metadata listing a de-identified subject ID, COVID-19 status, age in years and sex. Where available, HLA class I and class II types were taken from metadata supplied by the sample provider and were not determined by assay-based typing. Beyond this particular receptor, the publication reports: The quantity of clinical and demographic metadata differed by source and by participant and was supplied without curation.

TCRbeta CDR3 regions were amplified from genomic DNA by means of the immunoSEQ Assay, a bias-controlled multiplex PCR. Per the original workflow: Nucleated cell counts per sample were estimated from amplification of reference gene primers within the assay. Sequence reads were collapsed and filtered to measure the absolute abundance of every unique TCRbeta CDR3 rearrangement. For each sample, productive Simpson clonality was calculated by taking the square root of Simpson's diversity index across productive rearrangements. TCRdb mirrors the immuneACCESS table, restricted to in-frame sequences. Some clones are absent from its copies; in checked studies, under half trace to an unresolved V gene, and the reason for the others is unknown. V and J calls and clone size are given by that table; D and trimming were obtained from the DNA. Counted in this sample were fewer than 250,000 clones; 80% to 90% of them appeared once. Just over 2.5% of the sample is held by the ten biggest clonotypes.

Reading from cysteine to phenylalanine, the CDR3 counts 13 amino acids. CDR3 DNA only is kept here, 39 bases in frame from base 1. CDR1 and CDR2, looked up from the germline V gene, are SGHDT and YYEEEE. V was cut back by 6 bases and J by 5 bases, leaving a gap of 9 bases between them. The receptor was isolated from a woman aged 30 to 39 with acute COVID-19. The sample was PBMCs or T cells enriched from blood (not recorded which). The rearranged chain carries TRBV5-6 and TRBJ1-6, with no confident D gene call. The DNA sequence is given as TGTGCCAGCACCCTCTCGGATAATTCACCCCTCCACTTT. Translated, it gives CASTLSDNSPLHF.